These 30 T cell receptor beta chains originate from one sample sequenced in a study of cytomegalovirus exposure and HLA in healthy donors. Primers included in the PCR were 60 Vbeta and 13 Jbeta primers. Sequencing used immunoSEQ multiplex PCR; TCRdb keeps in-frame clones, though not all of them. Among about 110,000 clones listed, approximately 78% were seen once. Sequencing was carried out using PBMCs. Receptors were obtained from a woman in her twenties or thirties in good health and CMV-seronegative.

J is TRBJ2-6 and V is TRBV18, with D maybe TRBD1 (5 bases). The CDR3 is 16 residues long. Germline V gene data show CDR1 as KGHSH and CDR2 as LQKENI. V was pared by 5 bases and J by 1 base, with 12 bases between. CDR3 residues: CASSSTDISGANVLTF. DNA of the CDR3: TGTGCCAGCTCATCGACAGACATATCTGGGGCCAACGTCCTGACTTTC.

The chain is built from TRBV7-9 and TRBJ2-7, with a tentative D call TRBD1 (6 bases). This CDR3 spans 14 amino acids. Germline assignment: CDR1 SEHNR and CDR2 FQNEAQ (reference sequence). Trimming left V 5 bases short and J 4 bases short, with 15 bases between. The CDR3 coding sequence is TGTGCCAGCAGCGGTAACAGGGATAGGTACGAGCAGTACTTC. This gives the protein CASSGNRDRYEQYF.

The chain couples TRBV30 to TRBJ1-6; 7 bases are a match to TRBD1. Trimming removed 0 bases from V and 10 bases from J; junction bases left unmatched: 6. Germline CDR1 GTSNPN, CDR2 SVGIG (reference sequence). This CDR3 comprises 14 residues. The CDR3 here is CAWSVNRGRSPLHF. CDR3 DNA sequence: TGTGCCTGGAGTGTAAACAGGGGCCGGTCACCCCTCCACTTT.

CDR3 nucleotides: TGTGCCAGCAGCTCTTCTAATCGGGACAGGGGATCCGAGCAGTACTTC. This encodes CASSSSNRDRGSEQYF. The chain links TRBV7-9 to TRBJ2-7; 10 nucleotides align to TRBD1. Germline-derived CDR1 and CDR2 are SEHNR and FQNEAQ (reference sequence). Losses at the gene ends were 4 bases for V and 6 bases for J; bases not matched to a gene: 12. The CDR3 length is 16 residues.

The rearrangement links TRBV27 to TRBJ2-7; the match to TRBD1 covers 9 bases. Germline V gene sequence: CDR1 MNHEY, CDR2 SMNVEV (reference sequence). CDR3 size: 14 residues. The V segment lost 3 bases and the J segment 3 bases; nucleotides outside the gene matches: 3. The CDR3 is CASSFGQGYYEQYF. CDR3 nucleotide sequence: TGTGCCAGCAGTTTCGGACAGGGGTACTACGAGCAGTACTTC.

V is TRBV4-3 and J is TRBJ2-7; TRBD2 aligns across 8 bases. V gave up 3 bases and J gave up 4 bases; unmatched junction bases: 5. The CDR3 has 14 residues. Per the germline V gene, CDR1 is LGHNA and CDR2 is YSLEER. The CDR3 DNA sequence: TGCGCCAGCAGCCAGAGCGGGAGATCATACGAGCAGTACTTC. Protein sequence: CASSQSGRSYEQYF.

The rearrangement joins TRBV5-1 to TRBJ1-1, with D tentatively TRBD1 (5 bases). The CDR3 has 14 residues. The ends were cut back, 0 bases at V and 6 bases at J, with 12 bases in the middle. CDR1 is SGHRS and CDR2 is YFSETQ in the germline V gene. In DNA form, the CDR3 reads TGCGCCAGCAGCTTGGACCAGGGTTACGCTGAAGCTTTCTTT. Its protein is CASSLDQGYAEAFF.

This chain connects TRBV9 to TRBJ2-2, with TRBD1 as a possible D gene (6 bases). The V gene's germline CDR1 is SGDLS and CDR2 YYNGEE. The CDR3 spans 13 residues. Trimming left V 1 base short and J 8 bases short, with 9 bases between. CDR3 loop: CASSVLRGGELFF. The CDR3 nucleotides read TGTGCCAGCAGCGTACTCAGGGGTGGGGAGCTGTTTTTT.

This chain connects TRBV19 to TRBJ1-4; possible D gene TRBD1, 6 bases. The CDR3 is 15 residues long. CDR1 is LNHDA, CDR2 SQIVND, per germline (reference sequence). Trimming removed 3 bases at V and 8 bases at J, with 16 bases between. The CDR3 DNA is TGTGCCAGTAGTATCCGGGGGGGCGGGAAAGAAAAACTGTTTTTT. This codes for CASSIRGGGKEKLFF.

The chain recombines TRBV9 with TRBJ2-7; TRBD1 aligns across 9 bases. With 2 bases clipped from V and 7 bases from J, the junction kept 7 bases outside the gene matches. Germline lookup yields CDR1 SGDLS and CDR2 YYNGEE. The CDR3 contains 14 residues. CDR3 sequence (DNA): TGTGCCAGCAGCGTCTCACAGGGGGCGCGAGAGCAGTACTTC. Its protein product is CASSVSQGAREQYF.

In its sample, this clone was seen a few times. The chain combines TRBV9 with TRBJ2-2, with no clear D. Germline lookup yields CDR1 SGDLS and CDR2 YYNGEE. V lost 0 bases to trimming and J lost 3 bases, with 6 bases between them. This CDR3 contains 14 residues. CDR3 nucleotide sequence: TGTGCCAGCAGCGTAGTTGAGTACACCGGGGAGCTGTTTTTT. Translating it yields CASSVVEYTGELFF.

The chain combines TRBV19 with TRBJ2-5; maybe TRBD1 (6 bases). Per the germline V gene, CDR1 is LNHDA and CDR2 is SQIVND (reference sequence). The CDR3 is 14 residues long. Trimming shortened V by 3 bases and J by 7 bases, and 15 bases separated the two germline ends. The CDR3 DNA follows: TGTGCCAGTAGTATTTCGGACAGTCGTACGACCCAGTACTTC. This encodes CASSISDSRTTQYF.

This sequence joins TRBV7-9 and TRBJ2-5; D is perhaps TRBD1 (5 bases). V lost 6 bases and J 11 bases, leaving 16 bases between the germline ends. CDR1 is SEHNR and CDR2 is FQNEAQ in the germline V gene (reference sequence). The CDR3 consists of 12 residues. This chain's CDR3 is CASRPDSNEQYF. The CDR3 DNA reads TGTGCCAGCAGACCTGACAGTAATGAGCAGTACTTC.

V gene TRBV27 combines with J gene TRBJ1-4, with D possibly TRBD1 on 6 matching bases. Germline CDR1 is MNHEY and CDR2 is SMNVEV (reference sequence). There are 13 residues in the CDR3. The germline V and J ends were trimmed by 2 bases and 6 bases, with 7 bases remaining between them. CDR3 in amino acids: CASSLGGDEKLFF. The CDR3, as DNA: TGTGCCAGCAGTTTAGGGGGCGATGAAAAACTGTTTTTT.

The chain employs TRBV7-9 and TRBJ2-3; D gene ambiguous. There are 16 residues in the CDR3. Germline CDR1 is SEHNR and CDR2 is FQNEAQ (reference sequence). Trimming cost V 5 bases and J 0 bases, with 15 bases left between them. For the CDR3, the DNA is TGTGCCAGCAGCCATGACATCTTTTCTAGCACAGATACGCAGTATTTT. It is translated as CASSHDIFSSTDTQYF.

The chain recombines TRBV9 with TRBJ1-6; 9 bases align to TRBD1. This CDR3 is 15 amino acids long. Germline loops: CDR1 SGDLS, CDR2 YYNGEE. Losses at the gene ends were 3 bases for V and 6 bases for J; bases not matched to a gene: 4. CDR3 in amino acids: CASSGQGVSNSPLHF. CDR3 nucleotide sequence: TGTGCCAGCAGCGGACAGGGGGTTTCTAATTCACCCCTCCACTTT.

This sequence joins TRBV19 and TRBJ2-7; D possibly corresponds to TRBD2 (5 bases). Trimming removed 1 base from V and 0 bases from J, with 7 bases in between. This CDR3 contains 14 residues. CDR1 and CDR2 (germline): LNHDA, SQIVND (reference sequence). CDR3 coding DNA: TGTGCCAGTAGTATAGGGGAGAGCTCCTACGAGCAGTACTTC. It codes for CASSIGESSYEQYF.

CDR3 amino acids: CASSTTSGRYNEQFF. CDR3 DNA sequence: TGTGCCAGCAGCACCACTAGCGGTAGATACAATGAGCAGTTCTTC. The chain joins TRBV7-9 to TRBJ2-1; 8 bases map to TRBD2. Per the germline V gene, CDR1 is SEHNR and CDR2 is FQNEAQ (reference sequence). This CDR3 contains 15 residues. With V trimmed by 5 bases and J by 4 bases, 7 bases remained unmatched.

This clone was seen only a few times. One end of the junction varies from germline; a read error may be responsible. This chain joins TRBV2 and TRBJ2-7; 7 nucleotides line up with TRBD2. The CDR3 runs 12 residues. Germline V CDR1 and CDR2: SNHLY, FYNNEI. CDR3 DNA: TGTGCCAGCAGCCAAGCGACTAGCCTCCAGGACTTC. It translates to CASSQATSLQDF.

The chain uses TRBV7-2 and TRBJ2-5; the match to TRBD1 covers 8 bases. Per germline, CDR1 SGHTA and CDR2 FQGNSA. Losses at the gene ends were 2 bases for V and 6 bases for J; bases not matched to a gene: 2. CDR3 length equals 13 residues. For the CDR3, the DNA is TGTGCCAGCAGCTTAACAGGGGGACAGACCCAGTACTTC. It is translated as CASSLTGGQTQYF.

The genes are TRBV5-4 and TRBJ2-3; D is possibly TRBD2 (7 bases). Looked up from germline, CDR1 is SGHNT and CDR2 is YYREEE (reference sequence). Trimming removed 6 bases from V and 6 bases from J, with 23 bases in between. The CDR3 covers 16 residues. The CDR3 DNA reads as TGTGCCAGCAATCTTTATCTCTCGGGGGGCCACGATACGCAGTATTTT. Translation: CASNLYLSGGHDTQYF.

The chain couples TRBV19 to TRBJ2-2, with D possibly TRBD1 on 5 matching bases. The V gene lost 9 bases and the J gene lost 6 bases, with 11 bases spanning the gap. The germline CDR1 and CDR2 sequences are LNHDA and SQIVND (reference sequence). This CDR3 is built from 12 residues. CDR3 sequence (DNA): TGTGCCAGCAAGACAGTTCCCGGGGAGCTGTTTTTT. Its protein is CASKTVPGELFF.

The rearrangement joins TRBV7-2 to TRBJ1-1; a weak D match, TRBD1 (6 bases). The CDR3 loop spans 15 amino acids. The germline V gene has CDR1 SGHTA and CDR2 FQGNSA. V was pared by 5 bases and J by 5 bases, with 18 bases between. The CDR3, as DNA: TGTGCCAGCAGCCACCCCTGGGGGCGGGGGACTGAAGCTTTCTTT. It specifies CASSHPWGRGTEAFF.

The V gene is TRBV30, the J gene TRBJ1-1; D might be TRBD1 (6 bases). Germline V gene data show CDR1 as GTSNPN and CDR2 as SVGIG (reference sequence). Trimming cost V 3 bases and J 4 bases, with 12 bases left between them. The CDR3 extends over 13 amino acids. The DNA of the CDR3 is TGTGCCTGGAGCAGGGGATTGGGCACTGAAGCTTTCTTT. Its translation: CAWSRGLGTEAFF.

A single count supports this clone. The chain links TRBV7-2 to TRBJ1-3; no clear D. The V end lost 1 base, the J end lost 0 bases, and 7 bases lay between the germline ends. Germline lookup yields CDR1 SGHTA and CDR2 FQGNSA. The length of the CDR3 is 15 residues. CDR3 DNA sequence: TGTGCCAGCAGCTTAGTTAGAGGCTCTGGAAACACCATATATTTT. Translated: CASSLVRGSGNTIYF.

V is TRBV5-1 and J is TRBJ2-7; 12 nucleotides line up with TRBD2. Germline V gene sequence: CDR1 SGHRS, CDR2 YFSETQ. The length of the CDR3 is 21 residues. V lost 4 bases and J lost 3; bases outside the gene matches: 23. The CDR3 sequence is CASSRPNSSATSGRVVYEQYF. The CDR3 DNA sequence: TGCGCCAGCAGCCGACCCAACTCCTCGGCGACTAGCGGGAGAGTAGTCTACGAGCAGTACTTC. The variable domain in full, completed from reference TRBV5-1 and TRBJ2-7, reads KAGVTQTPRYLIKTRGQQVTLSCSPISGHRSVSWYQQTPGQGLQFLFEYFSETQRNKGNFPGRFSGRQFSNSRSEMNVSTLELGDSALYLCASSRPNSSATSGRVVYEQYFGPGTRLTVT.

The CDR3 loop reads CASHQGYGYTF. CDR3 bases: TGTGCCAGTCATCAGGGCTATGGCTACACCTTC. The rearrangement joins TRBV6-5 to TRBJ1-2, with D possibly matching TRBD1 (5 bases). The CDR3 sequence is 11 residues long. Germline values: CDR1 MNHEY, CDR2 SVGAGI. Trimming removed 9 bases from V and 4 bases from J, with 9 bases in between.

The count of this clone is one. V is TRBV4-3 and J is TRBJ2-7; the match to TRBD1 covers 7 bases. The CDR3 totals 15 residues. V shed 3 bases, J shed 6 bases, and the junction held 11 bases outside the gene matches. Germline V lookup: CDR1 LGHNA, CDR2 YSLEER. This CDR3 reads CASSQNRGPSGEQYF. The CDR3 DNA sequence: TGCGCCAGCAGCCAGAACAGGGGTCCCAGCGGCGAGCAGTACTTC.

In its sample, this clone was seen once. This chain joins TRBV29-1 and TRBJ2-7; possible D gene TRBD2, 5 bases. V was shortened by 6 bases and J by 5 bases, with 14 bases between the two germline ends. Germline V gene data show CDR1 as SQVTM and CDR2 as ANQGSEA. The CDR3 spans 12 residues. Here the CDR3 reads CSVADTRNEQYF. DNA for the CDR3: TGCAGCGTGGCAGACACTAGGAACGAGCAGTACTTC.

The chain uses TRBV4-2 and TRBJ2-7; D is perhaps TRBD2 (6 bases). V was shortened by 1 base and J by 0 bases, with 16 bases between the two germline ends. The V gene's germline CDR1 is LGHNA and CDR2 YNFKEQ. CDR3 length: 17 amino acids. CDR3 coding DNA: TGTGCCAGCAGCCAAGCAGGCGGCGGAGGGAGCTCCTACGAGCAGTACTTC. Translation: CASSQAGGGGSSYEQYF.